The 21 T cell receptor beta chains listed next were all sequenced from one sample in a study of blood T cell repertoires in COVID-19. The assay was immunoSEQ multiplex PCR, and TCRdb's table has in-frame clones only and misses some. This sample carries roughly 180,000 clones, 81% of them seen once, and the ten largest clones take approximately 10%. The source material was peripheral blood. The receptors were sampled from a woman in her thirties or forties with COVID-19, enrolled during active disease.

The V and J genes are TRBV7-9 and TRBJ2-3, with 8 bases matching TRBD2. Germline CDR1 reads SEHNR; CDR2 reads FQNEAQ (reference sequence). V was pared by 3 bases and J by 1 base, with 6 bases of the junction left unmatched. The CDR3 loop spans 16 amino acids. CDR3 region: CASSFSGSLGTDTQYF. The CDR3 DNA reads TGTGCCAGCAGCTTCAGCGGGAGTTTGGGCACAGATACGCAGTATTTT.

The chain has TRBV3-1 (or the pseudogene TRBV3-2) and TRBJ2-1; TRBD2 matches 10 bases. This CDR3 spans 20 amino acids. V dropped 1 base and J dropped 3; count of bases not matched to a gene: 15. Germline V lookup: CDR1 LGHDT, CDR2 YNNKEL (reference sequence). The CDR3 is CASSQVIGGKRTSGYNEQFF. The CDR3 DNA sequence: TGTGCCAGCAGCCAAGTCATCGGTGGGAAGCGGACTAGCGGCTACAATGAGCAGTTCTTC.

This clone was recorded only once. CDR3 sequence (DNA): TGTGCCAGCAGCTTAACAGGGAGCACCGGGGAGCTGTTTTTT. This codes for CASSLTGSTGELFF. V usage is TRBV7-9 and J usage is TRBJ2-2; maybe TRBD1 (6 bases). V was clipped by 2 bases and J by 4 bases, with 8 bases between them. Per germline, CDR1 SEHNR and CDR2 FQNEAQ (reference sequence). The CDR3 contains 14 residues.

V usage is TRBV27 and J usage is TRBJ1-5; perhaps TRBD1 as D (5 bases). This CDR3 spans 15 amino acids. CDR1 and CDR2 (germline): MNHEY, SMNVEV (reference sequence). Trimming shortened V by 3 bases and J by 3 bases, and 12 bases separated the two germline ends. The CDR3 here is CASSFGGGFNQPQHF. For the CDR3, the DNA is TGTGCCAGCAGTTTTGGGGGAGGGTTCAATCAGCCCCAGCATTTT.

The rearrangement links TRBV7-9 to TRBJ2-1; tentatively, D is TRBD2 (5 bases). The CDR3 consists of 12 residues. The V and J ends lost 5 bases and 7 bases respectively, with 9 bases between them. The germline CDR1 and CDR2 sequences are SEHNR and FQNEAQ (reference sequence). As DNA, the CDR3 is TGTGCCAGCAGCCCCGGGGTAAATGAGCAGTTCTTC. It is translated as CASSPGVNEQFF.

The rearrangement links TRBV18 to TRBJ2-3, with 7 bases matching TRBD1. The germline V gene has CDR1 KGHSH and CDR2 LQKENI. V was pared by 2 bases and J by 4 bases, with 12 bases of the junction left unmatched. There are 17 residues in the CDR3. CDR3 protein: CASSPVRPGQSPDTQYF. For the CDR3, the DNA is TGTGCCAGCTCACCAGTCAGACCGGGACAGAGCCCAGATACGCAGTATTTT.

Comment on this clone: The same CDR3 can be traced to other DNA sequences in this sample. CDR3 protein: CASSLTRNEQFF. For the CDR3, the DNA is TGTGCCAGCAGCTTAACTCGGAATGAGCAGTTCTTC. The chain links TRBV7-3 to TRBJ2-1; no clear D gene. The V end lost 0 bases, the J end lost 7 bases, and 4 bases lay between the germline ends. The CDR3 length is 12 residues. Germline CDR1 SGHTA, CDR2 FQGTGA. Full variable domain (rest looked up from reference TRBV7-3 and TRBJ2-1): GAGVSQTPSNKVTEKGKYVELRCDPISGHTALYWYRQSLGQGPEFLIYFQGTGAADDSGLPNDRFFAVRPEGSVSTLKIQRTERGDSAVYLCASSLTRNEQFFGPGTRLTVL.

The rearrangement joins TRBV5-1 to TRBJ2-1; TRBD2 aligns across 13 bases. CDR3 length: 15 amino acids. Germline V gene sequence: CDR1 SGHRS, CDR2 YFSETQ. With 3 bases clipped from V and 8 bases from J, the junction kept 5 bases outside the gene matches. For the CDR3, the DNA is TGCGCCAGCAGCTCGGGACTAGCGGGATTCGATGAGCAGTTCTTC. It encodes CASSSGLAGFDEQFF. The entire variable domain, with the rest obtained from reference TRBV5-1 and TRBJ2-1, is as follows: KAGVTQTPRYLIKTRGQQVTLSCSPISGHRSVSWYQQTPGQGLQFLFEYFSETQRNKGNFPGRFSGRQFSNSRSEMNVSTLELGDSALYLCASSSGLAGFDEQFFGPGTRLTVL.

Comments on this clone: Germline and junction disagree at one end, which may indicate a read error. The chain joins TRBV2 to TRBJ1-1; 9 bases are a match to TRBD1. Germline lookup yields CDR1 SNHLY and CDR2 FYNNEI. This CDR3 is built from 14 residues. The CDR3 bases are TGTGCCAGCCGTGAAAGGGGACAGGGAGCTGAAGCTTTCTTT. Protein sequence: CASRERGQGAEAFF.

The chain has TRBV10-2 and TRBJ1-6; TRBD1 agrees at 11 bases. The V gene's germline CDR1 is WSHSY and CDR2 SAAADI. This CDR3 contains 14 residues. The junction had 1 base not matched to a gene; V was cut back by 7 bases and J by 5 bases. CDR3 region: CASKGQGDNSPLHF. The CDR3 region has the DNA TGCGCCAGCAAGGGACAGGGGGATAATTCACCCCTCCACTTT.

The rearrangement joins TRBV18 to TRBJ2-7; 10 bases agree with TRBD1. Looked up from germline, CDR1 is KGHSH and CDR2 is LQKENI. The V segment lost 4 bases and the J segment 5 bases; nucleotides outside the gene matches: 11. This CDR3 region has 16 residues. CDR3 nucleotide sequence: TGTGCCAGCTCACTTCTCCCCGGGACAGGGGAGAACGAGCAGTACGTC. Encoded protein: CASSLLPGTGENEQYV.

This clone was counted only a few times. The CDR3 coding sequence is TGTGCCTGGAGTGGCGGAGCTCCCGGCCAGCCCCAGCATTTT. It is translated as CAWSGGAPGQPQHF. This chain uses TRBV30 with TRBJ1-5; D is unresolved. The ends were cut back, 1 base at V and 7 bases at J, with 14 bases in the middle. The CDR3 spans 14 residues. Looked up from germline, CDR1 is GTSNPN and CDR2 is SVGIG (reference sequence).

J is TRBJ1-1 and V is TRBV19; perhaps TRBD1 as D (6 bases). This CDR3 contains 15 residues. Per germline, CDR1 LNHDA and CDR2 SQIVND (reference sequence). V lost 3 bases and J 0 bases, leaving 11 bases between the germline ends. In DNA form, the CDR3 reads TGTGCCAGTAGTATTTCAGGGGCCCTGAACACTGAAGCTTTCTTT. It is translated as CASSISGALNTEAFF. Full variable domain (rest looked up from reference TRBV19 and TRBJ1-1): DGGITQSPKYLFRKEGQNVTLSCEQNLNHDAMYWYRQDPGQGLRLIYYSQIVNDFQKGDIAEGYSVSREKKESFPLTVTSAQKNPTAFYLCASSISGALNTEAFFGQGTRLTVV.

In DNA, the CDR3 is TGTGCCAGCAGTTACAGGGGCCCCTACAATGAGCAGTTCTTC. Translating it yields CASSYRGPYNEQFF. The V and J genes are TRBV2 and TRBJ2-1; 7 bases align to TRBD1. The CDR3 has 14 amino acids. The germline gives CDR1 SNHLY, CDR2 FYNNEI. With V trimmed by 5 bases and J by 2 bases, 3 bases remained unmatched.

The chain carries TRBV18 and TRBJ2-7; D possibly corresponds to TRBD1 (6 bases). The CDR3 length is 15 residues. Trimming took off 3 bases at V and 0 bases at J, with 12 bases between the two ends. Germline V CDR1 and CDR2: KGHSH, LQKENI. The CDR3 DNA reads TGTGCCAGCTCACCGACTCAGGGGACCTCCTACGAGCAGTACTTC. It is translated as CASSPTQGTSYEQYF.

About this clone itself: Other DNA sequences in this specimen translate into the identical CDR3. CDR3 nucleotides: TGTGCCAGCAGTTATACACGGAACACTGAAGCTTTCTTT. Amino acid sequence: CASSYTRNTEAFF. The J gene is TRBJ1-1, the V gene TRBV6-5; D gene uncertain. Trimming took off 3 bases at V and 1 base at J, with 6 bases between the two ends. Germline lookup yields CDR1 MNHEY and CDR2 SVGAGI. This CDR3 region has 13 residues.

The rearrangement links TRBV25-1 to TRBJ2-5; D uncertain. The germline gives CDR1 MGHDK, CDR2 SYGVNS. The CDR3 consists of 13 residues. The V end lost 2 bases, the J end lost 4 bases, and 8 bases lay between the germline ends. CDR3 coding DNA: TGTGCCAGCAGTGAAGTAGTGCGAGAGACCCAGTACTTC. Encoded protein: CASSEVVRETQYF. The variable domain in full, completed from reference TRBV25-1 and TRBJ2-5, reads EADIYQTPRYLVIGTGKKITLECSQTMGHDKMYWYQQDPGMELHLIHYSYGVNSTEKGDLSSESTVSRIRTEHFPLTLESARPSHTSQYLCASSEVVRETQYFGPGTRLLVL.

The CDR3 nucleotides read TGTGCCAGCAGCTTAGATAGTGGTAGCGGGGAGACGCAGTATTTT. This sequence encodes CASSLDSGSGETQYF. The V gene is TRBV11-2, the J gene TRBJ2-3; 8 nucleotides line up with TRBD2. Per the germline V gene, CDR1 is SGHAT and CDR2 is FQNNGV. The ends lost 0 bases at V and 9 bases at J; junction bases unmatched: 8. This CDR3 contains 15 residues.

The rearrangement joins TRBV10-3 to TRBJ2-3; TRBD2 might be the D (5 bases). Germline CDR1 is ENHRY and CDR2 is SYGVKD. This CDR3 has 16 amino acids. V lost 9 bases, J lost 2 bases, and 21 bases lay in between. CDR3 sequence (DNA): TGTGCCATGGGGTTAGGACTCCAACCGGACACAGATACGCAGTATTTT. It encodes CAMGLGLQPDTDTQYF.

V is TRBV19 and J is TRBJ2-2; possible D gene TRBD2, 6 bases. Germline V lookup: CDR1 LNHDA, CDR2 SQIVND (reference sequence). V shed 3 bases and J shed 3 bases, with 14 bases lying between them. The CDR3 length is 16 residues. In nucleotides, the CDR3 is TGTGCCAGTAGTATGAGGGACTTCTTAGACACCGGGGAGCTGTTTTTT. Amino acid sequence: CASSMRDFLDTGELFF.

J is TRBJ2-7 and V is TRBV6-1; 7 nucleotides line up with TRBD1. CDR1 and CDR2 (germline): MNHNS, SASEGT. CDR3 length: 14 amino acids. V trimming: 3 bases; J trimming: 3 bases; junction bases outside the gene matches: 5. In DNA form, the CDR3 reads TGTGCCAGCAGTGATACAGGGGAGATCTACGAGCAGTACTTC. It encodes CASSDTGEIYEQYF.